A single T cell receptor (beta chain) is shown here with its context. Its target is unknown. The data originate from a study of long-term antiretroviral therapy in people with HIV. Between the trimmed V and J ends, which lost 5 bases and 0 bases, there was a span of 20 bases. The CDR3 covers 17 residues. Germline V gene data show CDR1 as MDHEN and CDR2 as SYDVKM. Runs used v3.0 of the immunoSEQ assay and were done at survey level. TCRdb keeps only in-frame clones here, not all; method: immunoSEQ multiplex PCR. The profile shows tens of thousands of clones, roughly 78% of them singletons. Study conclusions and caveats: After ART, diversity increased yet remained lower than transplant donor controls. ART adherence, viral resistance and therapy changes were not recorded. Spans of CDR3 length were tighter for HIV repertoires than for controls.

Each donor provided at least one pre-ART PBMC sample and at least two post-ART PBMC samples. This chain uses TRBV28 with TRBJ2-7, with D hard to call. This TCR was recovered from a man in his forties with HIV. Material: unsorted PBMCs, obtained 0.3 years after starting antiretroviral therapy. For the CDR3, the DNA is TGTGCCAGCAGTCTCCGCCGGACGGTTAGGAGCTCCTACGAGCAGTACTTC. Translated: CASSLRRTVRSSYEQYF. The variable domain in full, with the rest retrieved from reference TRBV28 and TRBJ2-7, is DVKVTQSSRYLVKRTGEKVFLECVQDMDHENMFWYRQDPGLGLRLIYFSYDVKMKEKGDIPEGYSVSREKKERFSLILESASTNQTSMYLCASSLRRTVRSSYEQYFGPGTRLTVT.